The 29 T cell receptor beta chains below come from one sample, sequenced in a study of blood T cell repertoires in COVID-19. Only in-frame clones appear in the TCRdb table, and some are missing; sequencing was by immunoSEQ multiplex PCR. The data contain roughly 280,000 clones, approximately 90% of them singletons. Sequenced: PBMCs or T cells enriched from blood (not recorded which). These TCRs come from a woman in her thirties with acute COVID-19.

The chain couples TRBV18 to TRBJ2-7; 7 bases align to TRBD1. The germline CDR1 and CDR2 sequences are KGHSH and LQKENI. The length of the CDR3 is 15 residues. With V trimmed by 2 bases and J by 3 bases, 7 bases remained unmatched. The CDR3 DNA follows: TGTGCCAGCTCACCAAATGGGGACAGTTTCTACGAGCAGTACTTC. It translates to CASSPNGDSFYEQYF.

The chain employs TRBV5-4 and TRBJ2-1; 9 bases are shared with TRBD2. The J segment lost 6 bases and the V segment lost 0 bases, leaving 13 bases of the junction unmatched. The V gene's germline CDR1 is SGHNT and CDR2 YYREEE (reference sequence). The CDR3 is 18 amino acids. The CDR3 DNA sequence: TGTGCCAGCAGCTTGGTTGCTAGCGGGACCACGGGGGCCAATGAGCAGTTCTTC. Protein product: CASSLVASGTTGANEQFF.

The CDR3 coding sequence is TGCAGCGTTGATCCAGAGAACACCGGGGAGCTGTTTTTT. Residues: CSVDPENTGELFF. The V gene is TRBV29-1, the J gene TRBJ2-2; D remains unclear. CDR1 is SQVTM, CDR2 ANQGSEA, per germline. The CDR3 covers 13 residues. V was clipped by 3 bases and J by 1 base, with 6 bases between them.

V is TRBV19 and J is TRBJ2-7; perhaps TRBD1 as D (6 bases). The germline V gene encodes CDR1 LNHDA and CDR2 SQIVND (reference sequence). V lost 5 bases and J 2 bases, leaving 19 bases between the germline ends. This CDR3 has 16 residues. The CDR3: CASSPTRGQRTYEQYF. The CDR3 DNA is TGTGCCAGTAGTCCTACCCGAGGACAGAGAACCTACGAGCAGTACTTC.

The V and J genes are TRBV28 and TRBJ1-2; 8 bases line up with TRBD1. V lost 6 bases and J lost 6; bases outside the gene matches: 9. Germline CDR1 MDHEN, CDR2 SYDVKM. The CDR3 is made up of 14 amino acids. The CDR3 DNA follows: TGTGCCAGCAGCACAATTCAGGGGGCTAATGGCTACACCTTC. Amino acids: CASSTIQGANGYTF.

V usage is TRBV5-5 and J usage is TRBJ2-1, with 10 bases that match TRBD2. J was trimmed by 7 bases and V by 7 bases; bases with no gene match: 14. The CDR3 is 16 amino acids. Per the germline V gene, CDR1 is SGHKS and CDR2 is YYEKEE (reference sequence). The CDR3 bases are TGTGCCAGCGGAAAGGAAGCGGGAGGGCCAGTGAATGAGCAGTTCTTC. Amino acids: CASGKEAGGPVNEQFF.

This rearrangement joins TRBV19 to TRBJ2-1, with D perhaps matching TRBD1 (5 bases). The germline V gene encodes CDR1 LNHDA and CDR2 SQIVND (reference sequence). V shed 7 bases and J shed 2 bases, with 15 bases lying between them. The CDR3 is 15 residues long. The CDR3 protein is CASMSAGNPYNEQFF. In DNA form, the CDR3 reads TGTGCCAGTATGTCTGCAGGGAACCCCTACAATGAGCAGTTCTTC.

In nucleotides, the CDR3 is TGTGCCAGCAGCCCGGGACTAGCGGGAGCGGGTGAGCAGTTCTTC. Amino acid sequence: CASSPGLAGAGEQFF. This sequence joins TRBV11-2 and TRBJ2-1, with 14 positions matching TRBD2. Germline V gene data show CDR1 as SGHAT and CDR2 as FQNNGV. The CDR3 runs 15 residues. The junction had 6 bases not matched to a gene; V was cut back by 5 bases and J by 9 bases.

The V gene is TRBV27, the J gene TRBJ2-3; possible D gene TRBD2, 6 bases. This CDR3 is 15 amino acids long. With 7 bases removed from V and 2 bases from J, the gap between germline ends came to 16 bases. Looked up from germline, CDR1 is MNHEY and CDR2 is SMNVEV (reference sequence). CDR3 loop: CASTRRVGVTDTQYF. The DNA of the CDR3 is TGTGCCAGCACCCGGAGGGTTGGGGTCACAGATACGCAGTATTTT.

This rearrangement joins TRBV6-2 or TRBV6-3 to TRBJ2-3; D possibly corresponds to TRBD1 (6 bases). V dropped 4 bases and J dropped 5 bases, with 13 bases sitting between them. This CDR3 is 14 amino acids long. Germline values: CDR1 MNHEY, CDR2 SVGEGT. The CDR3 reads CASSLPIQGDTQYF. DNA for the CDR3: TGTGCCAGCAGTTTACCAATACAGGGAGATACGCAGTATTTT.

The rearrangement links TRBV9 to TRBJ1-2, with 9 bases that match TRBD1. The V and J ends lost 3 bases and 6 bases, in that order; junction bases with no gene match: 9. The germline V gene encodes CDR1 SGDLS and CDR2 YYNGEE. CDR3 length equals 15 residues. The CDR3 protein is CASSDGGQGTHGYTF. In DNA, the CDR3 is TGTGCCAGCAGCGACGGGGGACAGGGCACACATGGCTACACCTTC.

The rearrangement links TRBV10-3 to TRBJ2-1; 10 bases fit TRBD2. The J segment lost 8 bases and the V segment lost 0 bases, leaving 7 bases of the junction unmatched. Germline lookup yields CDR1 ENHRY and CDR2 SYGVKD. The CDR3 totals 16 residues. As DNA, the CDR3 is TGTGCCATCAGTGAGTCGGTAGTAGCGGGAGGTTATGAGCAGTTCTTC. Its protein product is CAISESVVAGGYEQFF.

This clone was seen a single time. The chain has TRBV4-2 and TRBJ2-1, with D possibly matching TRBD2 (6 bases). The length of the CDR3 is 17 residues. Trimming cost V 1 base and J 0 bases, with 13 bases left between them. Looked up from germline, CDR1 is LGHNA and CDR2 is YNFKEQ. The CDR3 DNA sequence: TGTGCCAGCAGCCAAGTCGAACCCGGGAGCTCCTACAATGAGCAGTTCTTC. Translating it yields CASSQVEPGSSYNEQFF.

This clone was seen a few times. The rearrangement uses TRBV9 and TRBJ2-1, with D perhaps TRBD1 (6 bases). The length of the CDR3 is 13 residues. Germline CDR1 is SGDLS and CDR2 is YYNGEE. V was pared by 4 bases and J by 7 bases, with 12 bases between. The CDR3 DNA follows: TGTGCCAGCAGCACCCGAACAGGGAATGAGCAGTTCTTC. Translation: CASSTRTGNEQFF.

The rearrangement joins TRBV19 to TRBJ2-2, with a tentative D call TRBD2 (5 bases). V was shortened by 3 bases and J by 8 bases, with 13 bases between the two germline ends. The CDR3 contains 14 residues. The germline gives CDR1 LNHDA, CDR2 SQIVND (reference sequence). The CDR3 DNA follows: TGTGCCAGTAGTATTGGGCACTCGGGGGGGGAGCTGTTTTTT. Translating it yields CASSIGHSGGELFF. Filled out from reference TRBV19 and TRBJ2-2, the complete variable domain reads DGGITQSPKYLFRKEGQNVTLSCEQNLNHDAMYWYRQDPGQGLRLIYYSQIVNDFQKGDIAEGYSVSREKKESFPLTVTSAQKNPTAFYLCASSIGHSGGELFFGEGSRLTVL.

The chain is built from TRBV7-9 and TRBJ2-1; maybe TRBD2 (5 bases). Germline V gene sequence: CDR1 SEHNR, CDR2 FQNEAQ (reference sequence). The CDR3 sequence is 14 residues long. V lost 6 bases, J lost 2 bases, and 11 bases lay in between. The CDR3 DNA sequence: TGTGCCAGCAGTAAGGAGGAGGCCTACAATGAGCAGTTCTTC. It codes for CASSKEEAYNEQFF.

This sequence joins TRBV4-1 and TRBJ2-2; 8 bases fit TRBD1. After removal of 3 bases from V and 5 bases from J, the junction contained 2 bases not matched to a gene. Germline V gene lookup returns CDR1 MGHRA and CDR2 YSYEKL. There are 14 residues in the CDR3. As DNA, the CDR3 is TGCGCCAGCAGCCAGGACAGGGTAACCGGGGAGCTGTTTTTT. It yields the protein CASSQDRVTGELFF.

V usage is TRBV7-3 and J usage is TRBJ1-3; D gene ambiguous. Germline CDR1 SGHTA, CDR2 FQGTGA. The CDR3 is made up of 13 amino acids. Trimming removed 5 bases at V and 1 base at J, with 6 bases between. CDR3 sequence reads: CASSPGSGNTIYF. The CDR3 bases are TGTGCCAGCAGCCCAGGATCTGGAAACACCATATATTTT.

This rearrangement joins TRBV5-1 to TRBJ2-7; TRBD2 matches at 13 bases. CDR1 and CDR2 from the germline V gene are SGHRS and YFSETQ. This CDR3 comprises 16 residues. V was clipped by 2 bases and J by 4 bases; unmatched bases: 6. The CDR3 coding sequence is TGCGCCAGCAGCTTAGCCGGGACTAGCGGGACATACGAGCAGTACTTC. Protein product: CASSLAGTSGTYEQYF.

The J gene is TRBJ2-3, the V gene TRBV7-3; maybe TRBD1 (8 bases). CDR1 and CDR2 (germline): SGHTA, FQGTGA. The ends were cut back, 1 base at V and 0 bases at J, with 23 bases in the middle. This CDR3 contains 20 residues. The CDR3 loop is CASSLKWTGIAGASTDTQYF. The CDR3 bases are TGTGCCAGCAGCTTAAAATGGACAGGGATCGCGGGGGCTAGCACAGATACGCAGTATTTT.

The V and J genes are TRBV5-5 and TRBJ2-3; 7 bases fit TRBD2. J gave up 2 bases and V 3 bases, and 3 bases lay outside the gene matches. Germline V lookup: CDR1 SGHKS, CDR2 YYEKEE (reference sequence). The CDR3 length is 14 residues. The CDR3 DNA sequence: TGTGCCAGCAGCTCCGGGGGGAACACAGATACGCAGTATTTT. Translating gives CASSSGGNTDTQYF.

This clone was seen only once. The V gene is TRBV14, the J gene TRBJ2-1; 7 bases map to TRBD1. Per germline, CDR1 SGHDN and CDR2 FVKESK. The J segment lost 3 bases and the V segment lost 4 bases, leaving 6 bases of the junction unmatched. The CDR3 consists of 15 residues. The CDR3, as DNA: TGTGCCAGCAGCCCGACAGGGTTGGTCTACAATGAGCAGTTCTTC. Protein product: CASSPTGLVYNEQFF.

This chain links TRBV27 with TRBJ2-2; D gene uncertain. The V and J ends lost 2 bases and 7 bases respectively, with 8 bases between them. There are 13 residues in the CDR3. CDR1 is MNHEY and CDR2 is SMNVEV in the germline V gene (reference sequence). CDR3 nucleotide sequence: TGTGCCAGCAGTTTACTGTCCCGCGGGGAGCTGTTTTTT. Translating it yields CASSLLSRGELFF.

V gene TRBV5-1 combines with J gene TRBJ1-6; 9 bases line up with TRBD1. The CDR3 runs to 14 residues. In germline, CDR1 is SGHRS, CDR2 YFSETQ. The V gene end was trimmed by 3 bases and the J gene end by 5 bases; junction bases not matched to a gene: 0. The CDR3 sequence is CASSWDRDNSPLHF. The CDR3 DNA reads TGCGCCAGCAGCTGGGACAGGGATAATTCACCCCTCCACTTT.

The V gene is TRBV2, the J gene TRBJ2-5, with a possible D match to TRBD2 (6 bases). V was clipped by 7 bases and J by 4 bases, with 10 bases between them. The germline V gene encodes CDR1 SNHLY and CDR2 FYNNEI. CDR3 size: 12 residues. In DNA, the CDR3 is TGTGCCAGCACGGTGGGGGGAGAGACCCAGTACTTC. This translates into CASTVGGETQYF.

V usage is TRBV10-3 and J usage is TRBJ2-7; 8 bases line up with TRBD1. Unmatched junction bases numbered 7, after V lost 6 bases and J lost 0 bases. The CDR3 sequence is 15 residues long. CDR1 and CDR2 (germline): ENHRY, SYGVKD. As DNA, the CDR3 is TGTGCCATCAGCGAAAAACAGGGGGTCTCCTACGAGCAGTACTTC. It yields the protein CAISEKQGVSYEQYF.

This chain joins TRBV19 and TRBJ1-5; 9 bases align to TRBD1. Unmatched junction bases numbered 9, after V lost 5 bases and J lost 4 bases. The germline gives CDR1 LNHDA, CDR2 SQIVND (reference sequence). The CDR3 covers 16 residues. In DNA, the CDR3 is TGTGCCAGTAGTCCCAATGGACAGGGGTTGAATCAGCCCCAGCATTTT. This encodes CASSPNGQGLNQPQHF. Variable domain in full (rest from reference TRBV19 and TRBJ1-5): DGGITQSPKYLFRKEGQNVTLSCEQNLNHDAMYWYRQDPGQGLRLIYYSQIVNDFQKGDIAEGYSVSREKKESFPLTVTSAQKNPTAFYLCASSPNGQGLNQPQHFGDGTRLSIL.

CDR3 loop: CASSPGTGNQPQHF. CDR3 DNA sequence: TGTGCCAGCAGCCCGGGGACAGGCAATCAGCCCCAGCATTTT. The rearrangement uses TRBV5-4 and TRBJ1-5; 7 bases align to TRBD1. Per the germline V gene, CDR1 is SGHNT and CDR2 is YYREEE (reference sequence). J was trimmed by 2 bases and V by 4 bases; bases with no gene match: 3. This CDR3 spans 14 amino acids.

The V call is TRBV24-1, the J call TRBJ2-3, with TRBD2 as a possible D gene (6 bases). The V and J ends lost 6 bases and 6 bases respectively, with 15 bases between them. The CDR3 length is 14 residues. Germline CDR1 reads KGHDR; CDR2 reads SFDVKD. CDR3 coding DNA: TGTGCCACCAGTCGACGGGAGTCTATTGATACGCAGTATTTT. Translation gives CATSRRESIDTQYF.